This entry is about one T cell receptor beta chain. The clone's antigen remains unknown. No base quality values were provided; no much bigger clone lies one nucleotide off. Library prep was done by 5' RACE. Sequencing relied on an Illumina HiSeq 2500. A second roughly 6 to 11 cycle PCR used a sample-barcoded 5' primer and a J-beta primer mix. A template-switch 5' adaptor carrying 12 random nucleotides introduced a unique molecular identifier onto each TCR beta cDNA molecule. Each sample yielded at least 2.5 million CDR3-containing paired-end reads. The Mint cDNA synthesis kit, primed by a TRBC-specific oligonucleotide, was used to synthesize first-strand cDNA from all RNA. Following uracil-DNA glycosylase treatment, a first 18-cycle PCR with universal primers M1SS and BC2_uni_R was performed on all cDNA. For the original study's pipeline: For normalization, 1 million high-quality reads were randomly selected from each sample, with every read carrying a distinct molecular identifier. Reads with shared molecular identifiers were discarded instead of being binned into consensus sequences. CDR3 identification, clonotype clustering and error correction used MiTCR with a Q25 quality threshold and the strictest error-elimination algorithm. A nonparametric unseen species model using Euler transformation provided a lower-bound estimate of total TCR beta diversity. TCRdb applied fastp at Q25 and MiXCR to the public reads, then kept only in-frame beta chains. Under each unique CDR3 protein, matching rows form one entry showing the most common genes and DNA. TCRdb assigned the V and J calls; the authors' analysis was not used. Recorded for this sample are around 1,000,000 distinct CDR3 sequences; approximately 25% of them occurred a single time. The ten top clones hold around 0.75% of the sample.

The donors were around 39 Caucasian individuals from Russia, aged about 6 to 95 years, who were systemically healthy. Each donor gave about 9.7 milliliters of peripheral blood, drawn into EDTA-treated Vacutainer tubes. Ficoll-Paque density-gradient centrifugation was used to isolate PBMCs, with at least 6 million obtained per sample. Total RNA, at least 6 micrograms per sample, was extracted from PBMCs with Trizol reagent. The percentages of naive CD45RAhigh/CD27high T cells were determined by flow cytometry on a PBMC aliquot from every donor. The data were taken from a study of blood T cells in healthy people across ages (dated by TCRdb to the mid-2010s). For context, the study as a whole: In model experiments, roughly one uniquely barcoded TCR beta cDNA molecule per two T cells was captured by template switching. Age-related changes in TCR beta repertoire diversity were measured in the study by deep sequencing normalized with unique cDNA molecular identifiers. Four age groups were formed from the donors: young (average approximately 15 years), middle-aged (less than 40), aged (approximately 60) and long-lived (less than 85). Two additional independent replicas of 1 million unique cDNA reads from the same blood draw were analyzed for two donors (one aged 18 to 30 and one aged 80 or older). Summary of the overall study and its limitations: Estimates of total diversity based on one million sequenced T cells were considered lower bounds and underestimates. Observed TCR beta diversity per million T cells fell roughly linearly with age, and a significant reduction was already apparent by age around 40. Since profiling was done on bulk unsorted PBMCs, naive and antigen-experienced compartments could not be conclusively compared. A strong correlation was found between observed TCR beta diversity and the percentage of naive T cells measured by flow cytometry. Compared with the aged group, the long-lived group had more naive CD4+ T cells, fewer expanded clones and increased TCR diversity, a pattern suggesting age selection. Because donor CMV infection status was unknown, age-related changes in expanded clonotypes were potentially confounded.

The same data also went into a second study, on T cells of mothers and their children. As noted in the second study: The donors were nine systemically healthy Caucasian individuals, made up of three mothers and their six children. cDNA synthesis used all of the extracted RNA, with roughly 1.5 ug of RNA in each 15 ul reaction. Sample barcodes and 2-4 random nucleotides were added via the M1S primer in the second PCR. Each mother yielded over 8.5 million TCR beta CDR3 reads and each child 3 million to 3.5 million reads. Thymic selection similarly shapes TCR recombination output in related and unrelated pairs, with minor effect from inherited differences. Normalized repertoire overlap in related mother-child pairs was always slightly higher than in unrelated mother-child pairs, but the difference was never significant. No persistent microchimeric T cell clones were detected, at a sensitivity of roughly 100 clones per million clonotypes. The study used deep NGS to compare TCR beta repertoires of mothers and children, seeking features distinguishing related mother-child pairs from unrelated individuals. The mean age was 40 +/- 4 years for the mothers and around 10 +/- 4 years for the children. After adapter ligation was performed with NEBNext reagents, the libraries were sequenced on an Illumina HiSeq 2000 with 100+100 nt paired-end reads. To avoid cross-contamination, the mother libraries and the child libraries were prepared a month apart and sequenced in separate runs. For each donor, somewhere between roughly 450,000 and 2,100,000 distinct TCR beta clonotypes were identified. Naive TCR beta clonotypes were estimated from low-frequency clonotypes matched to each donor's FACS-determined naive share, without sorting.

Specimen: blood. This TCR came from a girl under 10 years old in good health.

The CDR3 reads CASSQEGVAIEQYF. The nucleotides are TGTGCCAGCAGCCAAGAAGGCGTTGCGATTGAGCAGTACTTC. Recombination connected TRBV4-2 to TRBJ2-7, with the D gene call left open. In the germline V gene, CDR1 corresponds to LGHNA and CDR2 to YNFKEQ. The cysteine opens and the phenylalanine closes a CDR3 of 14 amino acids. Just the 42-base CDR3 DNA is kept, in frame starting at base 1. V is pared back by 0 bases and J by 7 bases, with 13 bases lying between the germline termini.